These T cell receptor beta chains were read from a single sample in a study of cytomegalovirus exposure and HLA in healthy donors. TCRdb's copy holds only in-frame clones and misses some; the assay was immunoSEQ multiplex PCR. The data show some 50,000 clones, with about 93% seen just once and approximately 7.8% held by the top ten. The specimen sequenced was PBMCs. These receptors came from a woman younger than 30 in good health and CMV-seropositive. The CDR3 runs from the conserved cysteine through the conserved F or W. The D gene is left open where the match is weak. Clone size is stated in some rows and not others, as once, few, many or a class when expanded.

.	TRBJ1-5	TRBV28	.	TGTGCCAGCAGTTTAGTCCGGGGGTTCGATCAGCCCCAGCATTTT	CASSLVRGFDQPQHF
once	TRBJ1-1	TRBV28	.	TGTGCCAGCAGTTTAAGAATTATTCGCGAAGGCCGGTTGGGAGCTGAAGCTTTCTTT	CASSLRIIREGRLGAEAFF
.	TRBJ1-2	TRBV19	TRBD1	TGTGCCAGTAGTTCCAGGGACAGGGGGCTGAAGGGCTACACCTTC	CASSSRDRGLKGYTF
.	TRBJ2-7	TRBV15	.	TGTGCCACCAGCAGAGATGCCAGAAACTCCTACGAGCAGTACTTC	CATSRDARNSYEQYF
once	TRBJ2-1	TRBV7-9	TRBD2	TGTGCCAGCAGCTTGGGACTAGCGGGAGTAGGCGATGAGCAGTTCTTC	CASSLGLAGVGDEQFF
.	TRBJ1-1	TRBV19	.	TGTGCCAGTAGTATAGTAGAAGCAGGGCGCCTTCAGAACACTGAAGCTTTCTTT	CASSIVEAGRLQNTEAFF
.	TRBJ1-3	TRBV30	.	TGTGCCTGGAGCCAGGGGAGCGGCACCATATATTTT	CAWSQGSGTIYF
once	TRBJ1-4	TRBV6-5	.	TGTGCCAGCAAAACCAGGGGAAACGAAAAACTGTTTTTT	CASKTRGNEKLFF
.	TRBJ2-1	TRBV7-9	TRBD2	TGTGCCAGCACTGTAGCGGGAGTTTCCTACAATGAGCAGTTCTTC	CASTVAGVSYNEQFF
.	TRBJ2-2	TRBV4-2	.	TGTGCCAGCAGCCAAGAGGGAGGGAACACCGGGGAGCTGTTTTTT	CASSQEGGNTGELFF
.	TRBJ2-3	TRBV11-2	TRBD2	TGTGCCAGCCGGGACCGACTAGCGGGAGACGTAGATACGCAGTATTTT	CASRDRLAGDVDTQYF
.	TRBJ2-2	TRBV19	.	TGTGCCAGTATAAGGCAGGCGAACACCGGGGAGCTGTTTTTT	CASIRQANTGELFF
.	TRBJ2-3	TRBV27	TRBD2	TGTGCCAGGATATTAAGAAGCGGGACTAGCACAGATACGCAGTATTTT	CARILRSGTSTDTQYF
.	TRBJ2-1	TRBV27	TRBD2	TGTGCCAGCAGGCTAGCGGGAGCCAACAATGAGCAGTTCTTC	CASRLAGANNEQFF
.	TRBJ1-3	TRBV5-4	.	TGTGCCAGCAGCTTGAAAGGGGGTGGAAACACCATATATTTT	CASSLKGGGNTIYF
once	TRBJ2-4	TRBV2	TRBD2	TGTGCCATACTAGCGGGAGATGCCAAAAACATTCAGTACTTC	CAILAGDAKNIQYF
once	TRBJ1-2	TRBV29-1	.	TGCAGCGTTACAGTAGACGGAACTAACTATGGCTACACCTTC	CSVTVDGTNYGYTF
.	TRBJ1-1	TRBV6-6	TRBD1	TGTGCCAGCAGTTCCGACAGGGGTCGCATGAACACTGAAGCTTTCTTT	CASSSDRGRMNTEAFF
.	TRBJ1-2	TRBV27	.	TGTGCCAGCAGCGTAGACATGAACTATGGCTACACCTTC	CASSVDMNYGYTF
.	TRBJ1-2	TRBV19	.	TGTGCCAGTTCACCTCTGGACTCAGCTAACTATGGCTACACCTTC	CASSPLDSANYGYTF
.	TRBJ1-2	TRBV28	.	TGTGCCAGCAGTATCAGGGTTGCCTATGGCTACACCTTC	CASSIRVAYGYTF
.	TRBJ1-2	TRBV5-5	TRBD1	TGTGCCAGCAGCCTCGAACAGGGGGCGATGAACTATGGCTACACCTTC	CASSLEQGAMNYGYTF
.	TRBJ2-1	TRBV28	.	TGTGCCAGCAGTGAGCCCTACAATGAGCAGTTCTTC	CASSEPYNEQFF
.	TRBJ2-1	TRBV2	TRBD2	TGTGCCAGCAGGCTAGCGGGGAGCTCCTACAATGAGCAGTTCTTC	CASRLAGSSYNEQFF
.	TRBJ2-3	TRBV19	TRBD2	TGTGCCAGTACCAGAGGGACTAGCGGGAGAAGGGGCACAGATACGCAGTATTTT	CASTRGTSGRRGTDTQYF
once	TRBJ2-3	TRBV5-8	TRBD1	TGTGCCAGCAGCCTACCGGGACAGGGCTCTGCCGATACGCAGTATTTT	CASSLPGQGSADTQYF
.	TRBJ1-5	TRBV2	.	TGTGCCAGCAGTGATAGTGGGCAGCCGTATAGCAATCAGCCCCAGCATTTT	CASSDSGQPYSNQPQHF
few	TRBJ1-2	TRBV6-5	.	TGTGCCAGCAGCCGGGACTTCGGAGGCTACACCTTC	CASSRDFGGYTF
.	TRBJ2-2	TRBV15	TRBD2	TGTGCCACCAGCAGGATCCCATCTTCCTCACTAGCGGGAGACACCGGGGAGCTGTTTTTT	CATSRIPSSSLAGDTGELFF
once	TRBJ2-3	TRBV9	.	TGTGCCAGCAGCGTACAGGTGGGGGGGGCGGGCACAGATACGCAGTATTTT	CASSVQVGGAGTDTQYF
.	TRBJ1-2	TRBV6-5	.	TGTGCCAGCAGTGAAGGACAAGTCCACACCTTC	CASSEGQVHTF
.	TRBJ2-2	TRBV7-2	.	TGTGCCAGCAGCTCAGCACACAGGGATATCGGGGAGCTGTTTTTT	CASSSAHRDIGELFF
.	TRBJ1-2	TRBV11-3	.	TGTGCCAGCAGCTTATATCAGGACAGCTATGGCTACACCTTC	CASSLYQDSYGYTF
once	TRBJ2-2	TRBV28	TRBD2	TGTGCCAGCAGTCCTCGACTAGCGGGGAACACCGGGGAGCTGTTTTTT	CASSPRLAGNTGELFF
.	TRBJ2-7	TRBV5-6	TRBD1	TGTGCCAGCAGCTACAGGGGAGCCTACGAGCAGTACTTC	CASSYRGAYEQYF
.	TRBJ1-5	TRBV28	.	TGTGCCAGCAGTTCCACGGGGGGCCGGCCCCAGCATTTT	CASSSTGGRPQHF
.	TRBJ2-7	TRBV7-9	TRBD2	TGTGCCAGCAGCCTGCGAGCGGGAGTGGAATCCTACGAGCAGTACTTC	CASSLRAGVESYEQYF
.	TRBJ2-3	TRBV6-4	.	TGTGCCAGCAGTGACTCGAACGGGGGTCTAGATACGCAGTATTTT	CASSDSNGGLDTQYF
.	TRBJ1-6	TRBV19	.	TGTGCCAGTAGTATTGACAGTTATAATTCACCCCTCCACTTT	CASSIDSYNSPLHF
.	TRBJ1-2	TRBV12-5	TRBD1	TGTGCTAGTGGTTTGGACCTAGGACAGGGCCGAGCGTGGGGCTACACCTTC	CASGLDLGQGRAWGYTF
.	TRBJ1-4	TRBV9	TRBD1	TGTGCCAGCAGCGCCGCCCCCACCAGGGGGCTTGAAAAACTGTTTTTT	CASSAAPTRGLEKLFF
once	TRBJ1-3	TRBV7-8	.	TGTGCCAGCAGCTTAGGGGGGCAGAGCTCTGGAAACACCATATATTTT	CASSLGGQSSGNTIYF
.	TRBJ2-7	TRBV28	.	TGTGCCAGCAGTTTCCGGGACATCTCCGCGCAGTACTTC	CASSFRDISAQYF
.	TRBJ2-3	TRBV7-9	.	TGTGCCAGCAGCTCGTTTCGGGGTCGTGAGGCAACAGATACGCAGTATTTT	CASSSFRGREATDTQYF
.	TRBJ2-1	TRBV6-4	TRBD2	TGTGCCAGCAGTGACTCCGGGACTAGCGGGAGTAATGAGCAGTTCTTC	CASSDSGTSGSNEQFF
.	TRBJ2-3	TRBV15	.	TGTGCCACCAGCAGAGGCAGGGGGCGGCGGGAGGGGGGCACAGATACGCAGTATTTT	CATSRGRGRREGGTDTQYF
once	TRBJ2-7	TRBV7-6	.	TGTGCCAGCAGCCCCGTCCCTAGCGAGACTTACGAGCAGTACTTC	CASSPVPSETYEQYF
.	TRBJ2-7	TRBV6-5	TRBD2	TGTGCCAGCAGAAAGACTAGCGGGAGCCTTTACGAGCAGTACTTC	CASRKTSGSLYEQYF
.	TRBJ2-3	TRBV19	TRBD2	TGTGCCAGTAGTATTAGGGGACTAGCGGGGTCTAGCACAGATACGCAGTATTTT	CASSIRGLAGSSTDTQYF
.	TRBJ1-1	TRBV29-1	TRBD1	TGCAGCGGCGGTATACTAGACAGGGGAACTGAAGCTTTCTTT	CSGGILDRGTEAFF